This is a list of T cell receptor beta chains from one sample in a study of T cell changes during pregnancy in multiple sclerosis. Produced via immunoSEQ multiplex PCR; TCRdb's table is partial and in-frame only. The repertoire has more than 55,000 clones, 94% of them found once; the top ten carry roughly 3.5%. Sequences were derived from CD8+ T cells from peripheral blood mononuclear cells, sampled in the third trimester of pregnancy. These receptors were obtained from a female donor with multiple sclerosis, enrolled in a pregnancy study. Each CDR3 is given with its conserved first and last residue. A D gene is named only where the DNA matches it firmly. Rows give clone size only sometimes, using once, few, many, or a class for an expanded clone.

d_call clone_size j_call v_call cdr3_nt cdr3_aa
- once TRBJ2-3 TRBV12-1 TGTGCCAGCAGCTCCGGACTAGCGGGAGGTACAGATACGCAGTATTTT CASSSGLAGGTDTQYF
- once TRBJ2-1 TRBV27 TGTGCCAGCAGTTTAACCGGCACAGGGCAGTTCTTC CASSLTGTGQFF
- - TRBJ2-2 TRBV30 TGTGCCTGGAGGGACTCGCGATGGGGGCGGGAGCTGTTTTTT CAWRDSRWGRELFF
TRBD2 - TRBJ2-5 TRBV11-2 TGTGCCAGCAGCTTAGAGTATGGGCGGGAGTTGGGAGAGACCCAGTACTTC CASSLEYGRELGETQYF
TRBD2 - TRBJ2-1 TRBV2 TGTGCCAGCAGTCCCTTACTAGCGGGAGGGTGGAATGAGCAGTTCTTC CASSPLLAGGWNEQFF
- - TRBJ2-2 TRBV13 TGTGCCAGCAGCTTAGTCCCAGGGAACACCGGGGAGCTGTTTTTT CASSLVPGNTGELFF
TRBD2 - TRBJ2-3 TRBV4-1 TGCGCCAGCAGCCAGATAGCGGGGTTGGGGGATACGCAGTATTTT CASSQIAGLGDTQYF
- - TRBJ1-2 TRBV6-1 TGTGCCAGCACTCCGGATGGGAGGGAGCTTTATGGCTACACCTTC CASTPDGRELYGYTF
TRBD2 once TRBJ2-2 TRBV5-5 TGTGCCAGCAGCTTGCGCCTAGCGGGAGGCGGGCGGGCCGGGGAGCTGTTTTTT CASSLRLAGGGRAGELFF
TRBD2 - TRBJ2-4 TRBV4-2 TGTGCCAGCAGCCAAGTGGGTCCGGGACTAGCGGGAGATTTTCACATTCAGTACTTC CASSQVGPGLAGDFHIQYF
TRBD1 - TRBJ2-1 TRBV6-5 TGTGCCAGCAGCCCCGGGACAGGGACCAATGAGCAGTTCTTC CASSPGTGTNEQFF
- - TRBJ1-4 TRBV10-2 TGCGCCAGCAGTGACGGGACTTCCAGAAAACTGTTTTTT CASSDGTSRKLFF
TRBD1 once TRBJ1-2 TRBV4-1 TGCGCCAGCAGCCAGATCCAGGGGGACTATGGCTACACCTTC CASSQIQGDYGYTF
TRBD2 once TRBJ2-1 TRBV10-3 TGTGCCATCAGGACCAACGGGGCGGGAGTAATGGACAATGAGCAGTTCTTC CAIRTNGAGVMDNEQFF
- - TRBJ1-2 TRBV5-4 TGTGCCAGCAGCTTGGGGACATCTACCTATGGCTACACCTTC CASSLGTSTYGYTF
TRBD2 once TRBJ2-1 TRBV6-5 TGTGCCAGCAAGGCCGGGACTAGCGGATACAATGAGCAGTTCTTC CASKAGTSGYNEQFF
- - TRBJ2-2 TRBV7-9 TGTGCCAGCAGCCACCGGGTTACAAACACCGGGGAGCTGTTTTTT CASSHRVTNTGELFF
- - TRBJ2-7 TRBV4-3 TGCGCCAGCAGCCAAGATTACCGAGGGCGCGACGAGCAGTACTTC CASSQDYRGRDEQYF
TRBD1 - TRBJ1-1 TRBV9 TGTGCCAGCAGCGCTGGGACAGTAACTGAAGCTTTCTTT CASSAGTVTEAFF
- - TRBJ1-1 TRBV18 TGTGCCAGCTCACTGGGACAATCATGGAACACTGAAGCTTTCTTT CASSLGQSWNTEAFF
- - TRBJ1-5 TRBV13 TGTGCCAGCAGCATGGGGCGAGGCGGCAATCAGCCCCAGCATTTT CASSMGRGGNQPQHF
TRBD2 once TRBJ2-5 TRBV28 TGTGCCAGCAGTCCAGGGACTAGCGGGAGTTATGGGGAGACCCAGTACTTC CASSPGTSGSYGETQYF
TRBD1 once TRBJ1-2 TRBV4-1 TGCGCCAGCAGCCTCCCGGGACAGGAAACCTATGGCTACACCTTC CASSLPGQETYGYTF
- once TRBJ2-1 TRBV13 TGTGCCAGCAGCCGGAGCTCCTACAATGAGCAGTTCTTC CASSRSSYNEQFF
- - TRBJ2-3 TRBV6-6 TGTGCCAGCAGTTACACGGGCACAGATACGCAGTATTTT CASSYTGTDTQYF
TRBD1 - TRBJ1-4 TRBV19 TGTGCCAGTAGTATTCGGACAGGGCTGCAGTGGCGTGCAACTAATGAAAAACTGTTTTTT CASSIRTGLQWRATNEKLFF
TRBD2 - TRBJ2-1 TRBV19 TGTGCCAGTACTAGCGGGAGAACCTACAATGAGCAGTTCTTC CASTSGRTYNEQFF
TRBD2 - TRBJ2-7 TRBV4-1 TGCGCCAGCAGCCGGGAGGGAACGGGGGAGCAGTACTTC CASSREGTGEQYF
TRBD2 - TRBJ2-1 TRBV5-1 TGCGCCAGCAGCTTTGGCTCTAGCGGGGGGATATACAATGAGCAGTTCTTC CASSFGSSGGIYNEQFF
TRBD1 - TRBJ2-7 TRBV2 TGTGCCAGCAGTCCCCGCCAAGGACAGGCCTACGAGCAGTACTTC CASSPRQGQAYEQYF
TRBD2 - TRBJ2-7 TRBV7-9 TGTGCCAGCAGTCATCCCCGGCTAGCGGGAGGCTACGAGCAGTACTTC CASSHPRLAGGYEQYF
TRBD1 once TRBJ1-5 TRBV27 TGTGCCAGCAGTGCGTTCCAGGGGGCGCATCAGCCCCAGCATTTT CASSAFQGAHQPQHF
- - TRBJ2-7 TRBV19 TGTGCCAGTAGTACTCGACACAGCTCCTACGAGCAGTACTTC CASSTRHSSYEQYF
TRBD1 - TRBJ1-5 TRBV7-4 TGTGCCAGCAGGGAACCGGGACAGATCTCCCCGAATCAGCCCCAGCATTTT CASREPGQISPNQPQHF
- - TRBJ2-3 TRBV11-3 TGTGCCAGCAGCTTAGGTCCCCCGGCAGATACGCAGTATTTT CASSLGPPADTQYF
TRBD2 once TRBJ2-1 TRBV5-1 TGCGCCAGCAGCTTCCGGGGGGGGCCAACCCTCCATGAGCAGTTCTTC CASSFRGGPTLHEQFF
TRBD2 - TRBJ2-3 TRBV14 TGTGCCAGCAGCCCTTTGACTAGCTCTCGGCCCCGCACAGATACGCAGTATTTT CASSPLTSSRPRTDTQYF
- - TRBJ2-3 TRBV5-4 TGTGCCAGCAGCTTGATTGGGGGCCGAACGGATACGCAGTATTTT CASSLIGGRTDTQYF
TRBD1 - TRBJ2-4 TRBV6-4 TGTGCCAGCAGTGACTTGACAGGGGGCCATAGTAACCCTTTAGCCAAAAACATTCAGTACTTC CASSDLTGGHSNPLAKNIQYF
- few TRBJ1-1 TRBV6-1 TGTGCCAGCAGTGAAGCACACAGTACTTTTATGAACACTGAAGCTTTCTTT CASSEAHSTFMNTEAFF
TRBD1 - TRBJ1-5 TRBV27 TGTGCCAGCAAGATACAGGGGGCGTTGCAGCCCCAGCATTTT CASKIQGALQPQHF
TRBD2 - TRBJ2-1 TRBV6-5 TGTGCCAGCAGTTACTCGACTAGCGGGGACAATGAGCAGTTCTTC CASSYSTSGDNEQFF
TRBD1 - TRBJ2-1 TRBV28 TGTGCCAGCAGCCGGGGACAGGAGTTAAACAATGAGCAGTTCTTC CASSRGQELNNEQFF
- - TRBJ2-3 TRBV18 TGTGCCAGCTCACCGTTAGGCAGGGCAGATACGCAGTATTTT CASSPLGRADTQYF
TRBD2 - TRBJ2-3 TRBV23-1 TGCGCCACCTCCGGGGCGGGAGGGCCAAAAGATACGCAGTATTTT CATSGAGGPKDTQYF
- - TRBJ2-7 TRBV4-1 TGCGCCAGCAGCCAAGGGGACTTGTCGTACGAGCAGTACTTC CASSQGDLSYEQYF
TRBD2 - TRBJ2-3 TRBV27 TGTGCCAGCAGTTGGTCTAGCGGAGCCGGAGATACGCAGTATTTT CASSWSSGAGDTQYF
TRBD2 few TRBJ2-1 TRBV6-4 TGTGCCAGCAGTCAAGGACTAGCGGGAGTAGAAGAGCAGTTCTTC CASSQGLAGVEEQFF
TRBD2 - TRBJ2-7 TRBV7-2 TGTGCCAGCAGCCCGGGACTAGCGCCTTCCTACGAGCAGTACTTC CASSPGLAPSYEQYF
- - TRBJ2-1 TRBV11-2 TGTGCCAGCAGCAGGGGGAACCATGAGCAGTTCTTC CASSRGNHEQFF
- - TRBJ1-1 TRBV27 TGTGCCAGCAGTCCCCACAGGGCAGCCCTGAGCACTGAAGCTTTCTTT CASSPHRAALSTEAFF
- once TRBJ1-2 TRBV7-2 TGTGCCAGCAGCTCCCCTGGGGGGGCTTTCGGCTACACCTTC CASSSPGGAFGYTF
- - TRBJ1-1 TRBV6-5 TGTGCCAGCAGTTACTCTCAGGGATCCGGTGAAGCTTTCTTT CASSYSQGSGEAFF
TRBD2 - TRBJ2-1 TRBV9 TGTGCCAGCAGCGCCGGGGGGAGCTCCTACACTGAGCAGTTCTTC CASSAGGSSYTEQFF
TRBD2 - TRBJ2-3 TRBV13 TGTGCCAGCAGCTCCCGGGGACTAGCGGATACAGATACGCAGTATTTT CASSSRGLADTDTQYF
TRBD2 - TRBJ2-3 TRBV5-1 TGCGCCAGCAGCGCCAGCGGGACTTTTACAGATACGCAGTATTTT CASSASGTFTDTQYF
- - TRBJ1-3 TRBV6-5 TGTGCCAGCAGCCCCACTACGGGGGCTGGAAACACCATATATTTT CASSPTTGAGNTIYF
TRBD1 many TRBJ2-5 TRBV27 TGTGCCAGCAGTTTGACAGGGGGAGAGACCCAGTACTTC CASSLTGGETQYF